Below, 19 T cell receptor beta chains from the same sample are listed, as sequenced in a study of T-cell reconstitution after alpha-beta-depleted transplantation in children. A library of TCRbeta sequences, prepared with unique molecular identifiers, was generated. Each CDR3 protein gets one entry after TCRdb re-called the PCR reads with MiXCR. Here the sample spans fewer than 1 million distinct CDR3 sequences, roughly 16% being singletons. The sequenced sample was PBMCs, mostly from graft donor cells, obtained 360 days after TCRalphabeta/CD19-depleted stem cell transplant. These TCRs come from a male patient between 5 and 17 years old who had a stem cell transplant for acute lymphoblastic leukemia, so the T cells may come from the graft donor.

This chain links TRBV5-1 with TRBJ1-6; possible D gene TRBD1, 6 bases. Germline values: CDR1 SGHRS, CDR2 YFSETQ. The V gene lost 5 bases and the J gene lost 6 bases, with 15 bases spanning the gap. The CDR3 runs to 15 residues. CDR3 amino acids: CASSSTGRSNSPLHF. CDR3 DNA sequence: TGCGCCAGCAGTTCCACAGGGAGGAGTAATTCACCCCTCCACTTT.

This clonotype has just a few counts. The chain uses TRBV10-3 and TRBJ2-7; the D is unclear. The V gene lost 3 bases and the J gene lost 0 bases, with 15 bases spanning the gap. This CDR3 is built from 16 residues. CDR1 and CDR2 from the germline V gene are ENHRY and SYGVKD. CDR3 coding DNA: TGTGCCATCAGTGACCCGACCCGGCGGAGCTCCTACGAGCAGTACTTC. This gives the protein CAISDPTRRSSYEQYF.

This clonotype was seen only a few times. The chain employs TRBV2 and TRBJ2-5, with D perhaps TRBD2 (6 bases). This CDR3 is 13 amino acids long. Trimming pared 4 bases from V and 6 bases from J, leaving 12 bases between. Germline V gives CDR1 SNHLY, CDR2 FYNNEI. The CDR3 DNA reads TGTGCCAGCAGTGTCCGACTAGAGCAGACCCAGTACTTC. This encodes CASSVRLEQTQYF.

The gene calls are TRBV13 and TRBJ1-2; D possibly corresponds to TRBD1 (5 bases). Trimming left V 1 base short and J 9 bases short, with 12 bases between. Germline V gene sequence: CDR1 PRHDT, CDR2 FYEKMQ (reference sequence). The CDR3 covers 13 residues. The CDR3 loop reads CASSLEQVTSYTF. The CDR3 DNA is TGTGCCAGCAGCTTAGAACAGGTGACAAGCTACACCTTC. Combining the CDR3 with reference TRBV13 and TRBJ1-2 gives the whole variable domain AAGVIQSPRHLIKEKRETATLKCYPIPRHDTVYWYQQGPGQDPQFLISFYEKMQSDKGSIPDRFSAQQFSDYHSELNMSSLELGDSALYFCASSLEQVTSYTFGSGTRLTVV.

The gene calls are TRBV3-1 and TRBJ2-1; TRBD2 matches 10 bases. Unmatched junction bases numbered 17, after V lost 2 bases and J lost 7 bases. Germline CDR1 is LGHDT and CDR2 is YNNKEL (reference sequence). The CDR3 is made up of 19 amino acids. The CDR3 nucleotides read TGTGCCAGCAGCCAATCAAGGGGGACTAGCGATCAGCGGCGGAATGAGCAGTTCTTC. Protein product: CASSQSRGTSDQRRNEQFF.

This clonotype appeared a few times. This CDR3 fails to terminate in the conserved phenylalanine or tryptophan, so it likely reflects a read error. The chain joins TRBV7-3 to TRBJ2-1; 9 nucleotides agree with TRBD2. Trimming cost V 5 bases and J 1 base; bases outside gene matches: 6. This CDR3 is 16 amino acids long. Germline loops: CDR1 SGHTA, CDR2 FQGTGA. The CDR3 DNA reads as TGTGCCAGCAGCCAGGGACTAGCACTTTCCTACAATGAGCAGTTCTCC. Encoded protein: CASSQGLALSYNEQFS.

This chain connects TRBV29-1 to TRBJ2-7; 7 nucleotides line up with TRBD2. Germline loops: CDR1 SQVTM, CDR2 ANQGSEA. The CDR3 extends over 14 amino acids. Trimming took 5 bases from V and 5 from J; bases not matched to a gene: 12. CDR3 loop: CSVNPRGIPHEQYF. CDR3 DNA sequence: TGCAGCGTTAACCCGCGGGGGATCCCTCACGAGCAGTACTTC.

This clonotype occurred a few times. The chain has TRBV9 and TRBJ2-7; 7 bases are shared with TRBD1. Looked up from germline, CDR1 is SGDLS and CDR2 is YYNGEE. J was trimmed by 7 bases and V by 2 bases; bases with no gene match: 6. The CDR3 extends over 13 amino acids. CDR3 loop: CASSVGTAGEQYF. CDR3 nucleotide sequence: TGTGCCAGCAGCGTCGGGACAGCTGGGGAGCAGTACTTC.

With respect to this clonotype: The junction shows a germline mismatch at one end, possibly a read error. The CDR3 protein is CASSLAPRTVTYEQYF. The CDR3 DNA sequence: TGCGCCAGCAGTTTGGCCCCAAGGACGGTCACCTACGAGCAGTACTTC. The chain carries TRBV5-1 and TRBJ2-7, with D unresolved. Germline loops: CDR1 SGHRS, CDR2 YFSETQ. The CDR3 loop spans 16 amino acids.

V usage is TRBV19 and J usage is TRBJ1-1; tentative D call: TRBD1 (5 bases). CDR3 length: 15 residues. Trimming removed 1 base at V and 0 bases at J, with 9 bases between. Germline lookup yields CDR1 LNHDA and CDR2 SQIVND (reference sequence). This chain's CDR3 is CASSIAPGLNTEAFF. The CDR3 DNA sequence: TGTGCCAGTAGTATAGCTCCAGGGCTGAACACTGAAGCTTTCTTT.

This clonotype has more than one count but fewer than ten. The J gene is TRBJ2-5, the V gene TRBV10-3, with D uncertain. CDR1 and CDR2 (germline): ENHRY, SYGVKD. The CDR3 consists of 18 residues. With 0 bases removed from V and 5 bases from J, the gap between germline ends came to 22 bases. CDR3 nucleotide sequence: TGTGCCATCAGTGAGTCGAAAGGTCCGGTTGGACGATCGGAGACCCAGTACTTC. This gives the protein CAISESKGPVGRSETQYF.

V usage is TRBV29-1 and J usage is TRBJ1-1; D uncertain. Germline V CDR1 and CDR2: SQVTM, ANQGSEA. Trimming took off 5 bases at V and 4 bases at J, with 8 bases between the two ends. The CDR3 sequence is 11 residues long. DNA for the CDR3: TGCAGCGTTATACTGGGCACTGAAGCTTTCTTT. This sequence encodes CSVILGTEAFF.

This sequence joins TRBV20-1 and TRBJ2-1; the match to TRBD2 covers 10 bases. The CDR3 extends over 17 amino acids. Trimming at V came to 0 bases and at J to 7 bases, leaving 12 bases not matched to a gene. Germline values: CDR1 DFQATT, CDR2 SNEGSKA (reference sequence). CDR3 in amino acids: CSARDLAGAKSRNEQFF. CDR3 coding DNA: TGCAGTGCTAGAGATCTAGCGGGGGCCAAGAGTAGAAATGAGCAGTTCTTC.

This clonotype was detected only a few times. This rearrangement joins TRBV4-1 to TRBJ1-2, with 8 bases lining up with TRBD1. CDR3 size: 15 residues. V trimming: 7 bases; J trimming: 1 base; junction bases outside the gene matches: 8. In germline, CDR1 is MGHRA, CDR2 YSYEKL. CDR3: CASMPKGQGNYGYTF. DNA for the CDR3: TGCGCCAGCATGCCAAAAGGACAGGGTAACTATGGCTACACCTTC.

This clonotype was observed a few times. V usage is TRBV15 and J usage is TRBJ2-2; 7 bases line up with TRBD1. The CDR3 loop spans 15 amino acids. The J segment lost 7 bases and the V segment lost 1 base, leaving 6 bases of the junction unmatched. The germline CDR1 and CDR2 sequences are LNHNV and YYDKDF (reference sequence). The CDR3 nucleotides are TGTGCCACCAGCAGAGCACAGGGGTGGGGCGGGGAGCTGTTTTTT. It translates to CATSRAQGWGGELFF.

This clonotype has a count of ten or more. The chain carries TRBV6-5 and TRBJ1-5, with D maybe TRBD1 (6 bases). V was cut by 4 bases and J by 6 bases, with 19 bases left in between. This CDR3 is 16 amino acids long. Germline loops: CDR1 MNHEY, CDR2 SVGAGI. The CDR3 here is CASSSTRAGGGQPQHF. In nucleotides, the CDR3 is TGTGCCAGCAGTTCCACCCGGGCGGGGGGCGGTCAGCCCCAGCATTTT.

This chain connects TRBV15 to TRBJ1-5; 8 nucleotides match TRBD1. Germline loops: CDR1 LNHNV, CDR2 YYDKDF (reference sequence). This CDR3 is built from 16 residues. V trimming: 10 bases; J trimming: 1 base; junction bases outside the gene matches: 12. CDR3 protein: CASRQGWGGSNQPQHF. CDR3 in DNA: TGTGCCAGCCGACAGGGGTGGGGGGGGAGCAATCAGCCCCAGCATTTT.

Only a few counts were recorded for this clonotype. This sequence joins TRBV4-1 and TRBJ2-7, with 8 positions matching TRBD1. There are 21 residues in the CDR3. Losses at the gene ends were 2 bases for V and 3 bases for J; bases not matched to a gene: 24. Germline CDR1 and CDR2: MGHRA and YSYEKL. The DNA of the CDR3 is TGCGCCAGCAGCCAACTGGGGGCAGGGGGCCCGGGAAGGGGTTCTGGCTACGAGCAGTACTTC. Its protein is CASSQLGAGGPGRGSGYEQYF.

This clonotype has a handful of counts. The V call is TRBV18, the J call TRBJ1-1, with D uncertain. V gave up 3 bases and J gave up 7 bases, with 15 bases separating them. This CDR3 is 14 amino acids long. The germline V gene encodes CDR1 KGHSH and CDR2 LQKENI. CDR3 residues: CASSPTLFLLEAFF. CDR3 coding DNA: TGTGCCAGCTCACCGACCCTCTTCTTGCTTGAAGCTTTCTTT. The whole variable domain, remainder taken from reference TRBV18 and TRBJ1-1, is NAGVMQNPRHLVRRRGQEARLRCSPMKGHSHVYWYRQLPEEGLKFMVYLQKENIIDESGMPKERFSAEFPKEGPSILRIQQVVRGDSAAYFCASSPTLFLLEAFFGQGTRLTVV.